The 6 T cell receptor beta chains below were found in one sample sequenced in a study of shared clonotypes between healthy human individuals. The protocol was immunoSEQ multiplex PCR, while the TCRdb copy is restricted to in-frame clones and leaves out a portion. The sample lists about 2.3 million clones, about nine tenths occurring once. The sample consisted of naive CD4+ T cells from PBMCs. Sample subset: CD45RA+ positively selected. The receptors were gathered from a man younger than 35 in good health. Some clones in this sample may be carry-over from other donors' samples.

This clone was detected only once. The rearrangement uses TRBV2 and TRBJ2-2, with D possibly TRBD1 on 6 matching bases. Germline V gene data show CDR1 as SNHLY and CDR2 as FYNNEI. With 7 bases removed from V and 4 bases from J, the gap between germline ends came to 13 bases. This CDR3 spans 14 amino acids. The CDR3 reads CASTPTGATGELFF. The CDR3 DNA reads TGTGCCAGCACCCCGACAGGAGCCACCGGGGAGCTGTTTTTT.

V gene TRBV20-1 combines with J gene TRBJ2-7; D unclear. Trimming removed 3 bases from V and 5 bases from J, with 8 bases in between. This CDR3 is built from 11 residues. Per germline, CDR1 DFQATT and CDR2 SNEGSKA (reference sequence). CDR3 bases: TGCAGTGCTAGTCGGGCGAACGAGCAGTACTTC. This translates into CSASRANEQYF.

The rearrangement uses TRBV28 and TRBJ1-1, with unresolved D. CDR3 size: 14 residues. Germline CDR1 MDHEN, CDR2 SYDVKM. Trimming stripped 6 bases from V and 0 bases from J, with 11 bases between. Here the CDR3 DNA reads TGTGCCAGCAGCCAGTATCAATTGAACACTGAAGCTTTCTTT. This gives the protein CASSQYQLNTEAFF. Looking up the rest from reference TRBV28 and TRBJ1-1 gives the full variable domain: DVKVTQSSRYLVKRTGEKVFLECVQDMDHENMFWYRQDPGLGLRLIYFSYDVKMKEKGDIPEGYSVSREKKERFSLILESASTNQTSMYLCASSQYQLNTEAFFGQGTRLTVV.

This clone was found once. The rearrangement links TRBV18 to TRBJ2-7, with TRBD2 matching 7 bases. Germline V gene lookup returns CDR1 KGHSH and CDR2 LQKENI. The CDR3 runs to 16 residues. Trimming removed 6 bases from V and 2 bases from J; junction bases left unmatched: 13. The CDR3 DNA reads as TGTGCCAGCTCCCGCCAGCGGGACCGAATAACCTACGAGCAGTACTTC. Its protein product is CASSRQRDRITYEQYF.

For this clone: Other nucleotide sequences in the sample specify the same CDR3. The J gene is TRBJ1-5, the V gene TRBV7-3; 7 bases map to TRBD1. Trimming cost V 5 bases and J 5 bases; bases outside gene matches: 3. CDR3 length equals 13 residues. The V gene's germline CDR1 is SGHTA and CDR2 FQGTGA. The CDR3 protein is CASSPDRDQPQHF. In DNA, the CDR3 is TGTGCCAGCAGCCCCGACAGGGATCAGCCCCAGCATTTT.

The chain combines TRBV4-1 with TRBJ2-1; a weak D match, TRBD2 (6 bases). The ends were cut back, 1 base at V and 8 bases at J, with 24 bases in the middle. This CDR3 contains 18 residues. Germline V gene data show CDR1 as MGHRA and CDR2 as YSYEKL. CDR3 bases: TGCGCCAGCAGCCAAGGAATTGACCGGGACTCCTCTTGGGATGAGCAGTTCTTC. This gives the protein CASSQGIDRDSSWDEQFF.